The clone carrying this T cell receptor (beta chain) was seen once. This CDR3 contains 14 residues. Germline lookup yields CDR1 MNHEY and CDR2 SVGAGI. Deletions cut 6 bases from V and 4 bases from J, with 15 bases between. Authors' analysis steps: Amplification with reference gene primers provided the estimates of nucleated cell counts. Profiled with immunoSEQ multiplex PCR; TCRdb holds only in-frame clones, not every one. That table furnishes V, J and clone size, whereas the DNA furnished D and trimming. Here the sample spans about 400,000 clones, roughly 86% being singletons. This record belongs to a study of blood T cell repertoires in COVID-19.

The rearrangement links TRBV6-5 to TRBJ1-2, with D possibly TRBD1 on 6 matching bases. The sequenced material came from PBMCs or T cells enriched from blood (not recorded which). The source of this sequence is a woman aged 35 to 49 with acute COVID-19. The CDR3 DNA is TGTGCCAGCAGCCTAAGACAGGAAGGCTATGGCTACACCTTC. Translated: CASSLRQEGYGYTF.